These 5 T cell receptor beta chains were all obtained from the same sample, sequenced in a study of blood T cell repertoires in COVID-19. Measured with immunoSEQ multiplex PCR; TCRdb has only the in-frame clones, and not every one. This sample yields approximately 140,000 clones, of which 80% are seen a single time; 13% belongs to the top ten. The source material was peripheral blood. All receptors derive from a man in his fifties or sixties with active or convalescent COVID-19.

V gene TRBV5-1 combines with J gene TRBJ1-5; 7 bases line up with TRBD1. Germline V gene lookup returns CDR1 SGHRS and CDR2 YFSETQ. V dropped 1 base and J dropped 3; count of bases not matched to a gene: 4. The CDR3 loop spans 15 amino acids. CDR3 loop: CASSLSGGDNQPQHF. The CDR3 nucleotides read TGCGCCAGCAGCTTGTCAGGGGGAGACAATCAGCCCCAGCATTTT.

The rearrangement links TRBV18 to TRBJ2-1; D unclear. With 3 bases removed from V and 8 bases from J, the gap between germline ends came to 14 bases. Looked up from germline, CDR1 is KGHSH and CDR2 is LQKENI. The CDR3 length is 14 residues. The CDR3 bases are TGTGCCAGCTCACCTATCCAAGCAGGCGATGAGCAGTTCTTC. The encoded protein is CASSPIQAGDEQFF.

The V gene is TRBV2, the J gene TRBJ1-3, with D maybe TRBD1 (6 bases). The V gene's germline CDR1 is SNHLY and CDR2 FYNNEI. CDR3 length: 17 amino acids. V was shortened by 2 bases and J by 0 bases, with 14 bases between the two germline ends. CDR3 region: CASSERERGISGNTIYF. The CDR3 DNA reads TGTGCCAGCAGTGAAAGAGAGAGGGGGATCTCTGGAAACACCATATATTTT. The full variable domain, its missing parts supplied by reference TRBV2 and TRBJ1-3, is EPEVTQTPSHQVTQMGQEVILRCVPISNHLYFYWYRQILGQKVEFLVSFYNNEISEKSEIFDDQFSVERPDGSNFTLKIRSTKLEDSAMYFCASSERERGISGNTIYFGEGSWLTVV.

This chain links TRBV5-6 with TRBJ2-6; 7 nucleotides align to TRBD2. Trimming removed 2 bases from V and 0 bases from J; junction bases left unmatched: 2. Per the germline V gene, CDR1 is SGHDT and CDR2 is YYEEEE. The CDR3 is made up of 16 amino acids. The CDR3 DNA follows: TGTGCCAGCAGCTTCGGGAGGTCCTCTGGGGCCAACGTCCTGACTTTC. Protein sequence: CASSFGRSSGANVLTF.

The V call is TRBV29-1, the J call TRBJ2-3; 7 bases agree with TRBD1. The J segment lost 2 bases and the V segment lost 7 bases, leaving 15 bases of the junction unmatched. CDR1 SQVTM and CDR2 ANQGSEA come from the germline V gene. CDR3 length equals 16 residues. The CDR3 protein is CSASKPRGGITDTQYF. CDR3 bases: TGCAGCGCCTCGAAACCCAGAGGGGGCATCACAGATACGCAGTATTTT.